What follows is one T cell receptor (beta chain) and its context. The PCR used 60 Vbeta and 13 Jbeta primers. The repertoire was sequenced with immunoSEQ multiplex PCR; TCRdb's copy has only in-frame clones and lacks some. In the table there are some 130,000 clones, 66% of which are singletons. The data derive from a study of cytomegalovirus exposure and HLA in healthy donors. CDR1 and CDR2 from the germline V gene are WSHSY and SAAADI. V gave up 7 bases and J gave up 7 bases; unmatched junction bases: 10. CDR3 length equals 16 residues. The sequenced material came from PBMCs. The chain employs TRBV10-2 and TRBJ2-2; 12 bases line up with TRBD2. The TCR comes from a human donor in good health. The CDR3 sequence is CASTRLAGEKNGELFF. The CDR3 DNA reads TGCGCCAGCACACGACTAGCGGGAGAGAAAAACGGGGAGCTGTTTTTT.